The 20 T cell receptor beta chains below were found in one sample sequenced in a study of blood T cell repertoires in COVID-19. Some clones are missing from TCRdb's copy, which holds only in-frame ones; the method was immunoSEQ multiplex PCR. Among just under 250,000 clones listed, around 87% were seen once. Specimen: peripheral blood. The receptor source for this set is a woman aged 25 to 39 who had recovered from COVID-19.

The chain joins TRBV11-2 to TRBJ2-7, with TRBD2 matching 10 bases. The length of the CDR3 is 15 residues. From germline, CDR1 is SGHAT and CDR2 FQNNGV. Losses at the gene ends were 6 bases for V and 10 bases for J; bases not matched to a gene: 15. CDR3 sequence reads: CASSSIRAGGLTQYF. CDR3 nucleotides: TGTGCCAGCAGTTCTATAAGAGCGGGGGGGCTGACTCAGTACTTC.

The chain carries TRBV6-5 and TRBJ1-1; D uncertain. In germline, CDR1 is MNHEY, CDR2 SVGAGI. V lost 7 bases and J lost 4, with 19 bases in between. This CDR3 contains 15 residues. The CDR3 loop reads CASNSPRGKSTEAFF. CDR3 nucleotides: TGTGCCAGCAACTCCCCGAGAGGGAAGTCCACTGAAGCTTTCTTT.

This sequence joins TRBV25-1 and TRBJ2-7, with no clear D. V was pared by 5 bases and J by 2 bases, with 10 bases between. The CDR3 loop spans 13 amino acids. Germline V gives CDR1 MGHDK, CDR2 SYGVNS. The CDR3 DNA follows: TGTGCCAGCAGTAAGAGGCGCGCCTACGAGCAGTACTTC. Its translation is CASSKRRAYEQYF.

The CDR3 loop is CASSVDGQLTDTQYF. CDR3 nucleotides: TGTGCCAGCAGCGTAGACGGACAGCTCACAGATACGCAGTATTTT. The chain employs TRBV9 and TRBJ2-3; the D gene is possibly TRBD1 (6 bases). V was trimmed by 0 bases and J by 2 bases, leaving 10 bases between them. CDR1 SGDLS and CDR2 YYNGEE come from the germline V gene. This CDR3 region has 15 residues.

A single count supports this clone. This chain links TRBV3-1 (or the pseudogene TRBV3-2) with TRBJ1-5, with TRBD1 identical over 8 bases. From germline, CDR1 is LGHDT and CDR2 YNNKEL (reference sequence). J lost 7 bases, V lost 1 base, and 6 bases had no gene match. This CDR3 is built from 15 residues. CDR3 sequence: CASSQGQGARQPQHF. The CDR3 DNA reads as TGTGCCAGCAGCCAAGGCCAGGGGGCGAGGCAGCCCCAGCATTTT.

Note on this clone: A read error may account for a junction end that differs from germline. This chain connects TRBV6-5 to TRBJ2-7; 12 bases line up with TRBD1. This CDR3 is 13 amino acids long. Germline CDR1 is MNHEY and CDR2 is SVGAGI. In nucleotides, the CDR3 is TGTGCCAGCAGCGGGACAGGGGGCTACGCGCAGTACTTC. It yields the protein CASSGTGGYAQYF.

This clone was observed a single time. V and J are TRBV2 and TRBJ2-1, with TRBD2 identical over 12 bases. Germline V CDR1 and CDR2: SNHLY, FYNNEI. This CDR3 comprises 15 residues. The V and J ends lost 8 bases and 9 bases, in that order; junction bases with no gene match: 11. CDR3 nucleotide sequence: TGTGCCAGCGGACTCGCTAGCGGGGGGGCGAGTGAGCAGTTCTTC. Its translation is CASGLASGGASEQFF.

The V gene is TRBV20-1, the J gene TRBJ2-1; maybe TRBD2 (5 bases). Germline values: CDR1 DFQATT, CDR2 SNEGSKA (reference sequence). Trimming removed 4 bases from V and 8 bases from J, with 9 bases in between. The CDR3 has 11 amino acids. The CDR3: CSATVGDEQFF. The CDR3 bases are TGCAGTGCTACGGTCGGGGATGAGCAGTTCTTC.

This clone has just a few counts. The chain combines TRBV11-3 with TRBJ2-2; the match to TRBD1 covers 7 bases. The CDR3 is 15 amino acids. CDR1 SGHNT and CDR2 YENEEA come from the germline V gene. After removal of 5 bases from V and 4 bases from J, the junction contained 7 bases not matched to a gene. Here the CDR3 reads CASSKGTARTGELFF. CDR3 nucleotide sequence: TGTGCCAGCAGCAAAGGGACAGCTCGCACCGGGGAGCTGTTTTTT.

V usage is TRBV2 and J usage is TRBJ2-5; D perhaps matches TRBD1 (6 bases). V lost 6 bases and J lost 5, with 28 bases in between. Germline V gives CDR1 SNHLY, CDR2 FYNNEI. The CDR3 covers 18 residues. In DNA form, the CDR3 reads TGTGCCAGCAGCAGGACAGCACCGGGGATGGTTTTAAGGGAGACCCAGTACTTC. This gives the protein CASSRTAPGMVLRETQYF.

This chain joins TRBV11-3 and TRBJ2-1, with a possible D match to TRBD2 (5 bases). There are 12 residues in the CDR3. The V gene's germline CDR1 is SGHNT and CDR2 YENEEA. V shed 0 bases and J shed 11 bases, with 8 bases lying between them. In DNA form, the CDR3 reads TGTGCCAGCAGCTTAGAGCGGGTTAAGCAGTTCTTC. Amino acid sequence: CASSLERVKQFF.

The chain recombines TRBV7-8 with TRBJ1-4, with D hard to call. This CDR3 region has 15 residues. From germline, CDR1 is SGHVS and CDR2 FQNEAQ. V was pared by 3 bases and J by 3 bases, with 11 bases between. The CDR3 sequence is CASSFGGGSNEKLFF. The CDR3 DNA sequence: TGTGCCAGCAGCTTCGGAGGAGGGTCTAATGAAAAACTGTTTTTT. Combining the CDR3 with reference TRBV7-8 and TRBJ1-4 gives the whole variable domain GAGVSQSPRYKVAKRGQDVALRCDPISGHVSLFWYQQALGQGPEFLTYFQNEAQLDKSGLPSDRFFAERPEGSVSTLKIQRTQQEDSAVYLCASSFGGGSNEKLFFGSGTQLSVL.

This clone was seen a few times. The chain recombines TRBV7-6 with TRBJ1-6; D is unresolved. Germline CDR1 reads SGHVS; CDR2 reads FNYEAQ. There are 16 residues in the CDR3. V dropped 5 bases and J dropped 0 bases, with 11 bases sitting between them. The CDR3 sequence is CASSHSTGSYNSPLHF. The CDR3 region has the DNA TGTGCCAGCAGCCACTCCACTGGCTCCTATAATTCACCCCTCCACTTT.

V usage is TRBV6-5 and J usage is TRBJ2-2; tentative D call: TRBD2 (6 bases). The V gene lost 7 bases and the J gene lost 6 bases, with 12 bases spanning the gap. The CDR3 spans 13 residues. Germline values: CDR1 MNHEY, CDR2 SVGAGI. CDR3 protein: CASTELAAGELFF. CDR3 bases: TGTGCCAGCACCGAACTAGCCGCCGGGGAGCTGTTTTTT.

V and J are TRBV6-6 and TRBJ2-1; 8 nucleotides agree with TRBD1. This CDR3 is 16 amino acids long. The junction had 13 bases not matched to a gene; V was cut back by 3 bases and J by 9 bases. Germline loops: CDR1 MNHNY, CDR2 SVGAGI (reference sequence). CDR3 nucleotides: TGTGCCAGCAGTTATCCGCAACAGGGGGTTGGGGGTGAGCAGTTCTTC. This gives the protein CASSYPQQGVGGEQFF.

CDR3 in DNA: TGTGCCAGCAGGGACAGGGGGGGTTCTGGAAACACCATATATTTT. Translated: CASRDRGGSGNTIYF. The J gene is TRBJ1-3, the V gene TRBV6-5; 10 nucleotides align to TRBD1. The germline gives CDR1 MNHEY, CDR2 SVGAGI. After removal of 6 bases from V and 1 base from J, the junction contained 3 bases not matched to a gene. This CDR3 has 15 residues.

V is TRBV4-1 and J is TRBJ2-3, with 8 nucleotides matching TRBD2. This CDR3 is 16 amino acids long. V trimming: 2 bases; J trimming: 4 bases; junction bases outside the gene matches: 8. CDR1 and CDR2 from the germline V gene are MGHRA and YSYEKL. The CDR3: CASSQTGGGPADTQYF. In DNA form, the CDR3 reads TGCGCCAGCAGCCAAACCGGGGGGGGGCCAGCAGATACGCAGTATTTT.

The chain links TRBV7-9 to TRBJ2-1; 11 bases are shared with TRBD2. Germline lookup yields CDR1 SEHNR and CDR2 FQNEAQ (reference sequence). CDR3 length: 17 residues. After removal of 5 bases from V and 7 bases from J, the junction contained 13 bases not matched to a gene. The CDR3 DNA follows: TGTGCCAGCAGCCCAAAAGTCCGGCTAGCGGGGGGTAATGAGCAGTTCTTC. Protein product: CASSPKVRLAGGNEQFF.

This chain links TRBV2 with TRBJ2-3; 7 positions match TRBD2. The V and J ends lost 7 bases and 0 bases, in that order; junction bases with no gene match: 10. CDR3 length equals 16 residues. The germline gives CDR1 SNHLY, CDR2 FYNNEI. The CDR3 coding sequence is TGTGCCAGCATCCGAAGTGCGGGGGAGAGCACAGATACGCAGTATTTT. Protein: CASIRSAGESTDTQYF.

The CDR3 sequence: CASSPRYRDRDEGYTF. CDR3 in DNA: TGTGCCAGCTCACCGCGATACCGGGACAGGGACGAGGGCTACACCTTC. The chain is built from TRBV18 and TRBJ1-2; 9 bases line up with TRBD1. The CDR3 totals 16 residues. V trimming: 3 bases; J trimming: 8 bases; junction bases outside the gene matches: 13. Germline values: CDR1 KGHSH, CDR2 LQKENI.